These T cell receptor beta chains were read from a single sample in a study of a mutant IDH1 vaccine in newly diagnosed glioma. Antigens for these TCRs are unknown. Repertoires were generated with immunoSEQ multiplex PCR, while TCRdb's copy carries only in-frame clones and drops some. This sample has fewer than 35,000 clones, with around 90% found just once. Sequenced material: PBMCs, taken from a glioma patient whose treatment included an IDH1 peptide vaccine. The receptors shown here come from a man between 18 and 29 years old with glioma. Both conserved end residues are part of each CDR3. Fields, in order: J gene, V gene, CDR3 protein.

J gene: TRBJ2-3
V gene: TRBV10-3
CDR3 protein: CAISESVTGGPDTQYF

J gene: TRBJ1-2
V gene: TRBV4-3
CDR3 protein: CASSQRIGQGAGYTF

J gene: TRBJ1-1
V gene: TRBV29-1
CDR3 protein: CSVAGTGETTEAFF

J gene: TRBJ2-7
V gene: TRBV7-2
CDR3 protein: CASSLTSGRAYEQYF

J gene: TRBJ2-1
V gene: TRBV4-1
CDR3 protein: CASSRQTLAAYNEQFF

J gene: TRBJ1-6
V gene: TRBV18
CDR3 protein: CASSPGQNNSPLHF

J gene: TRBJ2-1
V gene: TRBV6-5
CDR3 protein: CASSPGVAGALEQFF

J gene: TRBJ2-7
V gene: TRBV5-5
CDR3 protein: CASSLSLHYPYEQYF

J gene: TRBJ2-3
V gene: TRBV29-1
CDR3 protein: CSVGVLHTSGDTDTQYF

J gene: TRBJ1-2
V gene: TRBV30
CDR3 protein: CAWSVQQGHYGYTF

J gene: TRBJ1-1
V gene: TRBV30
CDR3 protein: CAWGDRDAFF

J gene: TRBJ2-7
V gene: TRBV29-1
CDR3 protein: CSVKDRSGYEQYF

J gene: TRBJ2-7
V gene: TRBV10-3
CDR3 protein: CAISEWAGGSYEQYF

J gene: TRBJ1-1
V gene: TRBV5-6
CDR3 protein: CASSSGDLYTEAFF

J gene: TRBJ1-1
V gene: TRBV2
CDR3 protein: CASSRFTEAFF

J gene: TRBJ1-1
V gene: TRBV20-1
CDR3 protein: CSARSLLKAFF

J gene: TRBJ1-2
V gene: TRBV29-1
CDR3 protein: CSVGMGAGYTF

J gene: TRBJ1-2
V gene: TRBV30
CDR3 protein: CGGGSNYGYTF

J gene: TRBJ2-3
V gene: TRBV5-4
CDR3 protein: CASSLGPPPTDTQYF

J gene: TRBJ2-7
V gene: TRBV6-5
CDR3 protein: CASNTGQSYEQYF

J gene: TRBJ2-3
V gene: TRBV6-4
CDR3 protein: CASSPSGSVDTQYF

J gene: TRBJ2-1
V gene: TRBV7-2
CDR3 protein: CASSLDGRATYNEQFF

J gene: TRBJ2-5
V gene: TRBV5-1
CDR3 protein: CASSLGVLAQETQYF

J gene: TRBJ2-7
V gene: TRBV29-1
CDR3 protein: CSVGRIATSGTRGPYEQYF

J gene: TRBJ1-4
V gene: TRBV18
CDR3 protein: CASSPEEATNEKLFF

J gene: TRBJ2-7
V gene: TRBV6-5
CDR3 protein: CASFAGPLSYEQYF

J gene: TRBJ2-7
V gene: TRBV4-3
CDR3 protein: CASSRYRDSGYEQYF

J gene: TRBJ2-7
V gene: TRBV7-9
CDR3 protein: CANSLRSPYEQYF

J gene: TRBJ1-4
V gene: TRBV7-2
CDR3 protein: CASSNQQNEKLFF

J gene: TRBJ1-3
V gene: TRBV6-6
CDR3 protein: CASSYSNPSSGNTIYF

J gene: TRBJ1-1
V gene: TRBV5-6
CDR3 protein: CASSLALKNTEAFF

J gene: TRBJ2-7
V gene: TRBV10-3
CDR3 protein: CAIRANSYEQYF

J gene: TRBJ1-2
V gene: TRBV19
CDR3 protein: CASSIIDGRGYGYTF

J gene: TRBJ1-5
V gene: TRBV6-5
CDR3 protein: CASSFLGKNQPQHF

J gene: TRBJ2-5
V gene: TRBV30
CDR3 protein: CAWSVGGSGQETQYF

J gene: TRBJ2-2
V gene: TRBV4-1
CDR3 protein: CASSQERAGGTGELFF

J gene: TRBJ1-1
V gene: TRBV28
CDR3 protein: CASSFQQGEAFF

J gene: TRBJ1-2
V gene: TRBV5-6
CDR3 protein: CASSSAGAIYGYTF

J gene: TRBJ2-3
V gene: TRBV30
CDR3 protein: CASSGGLTDTQYF

J gene: TRBJ2-4
V gene: TRBV5-4
CDR3 protein: CASSTGQGAKNIQYF

J gene: TRBJ2-6
V gene: TRBV9
CDR3 protein: CASSSGYGRSSGANVLTF

J gene: TRBJ2-7
V gene: TRBV6-5
CDR3 protein: CASSYGVAGGIYEQYF

J gene: TRBJ2-7
V gene: TRBV7-9
CDR3 protein: CASSLSHEQYF

J gene: TRBJ1-1
V gene: TRBV6-5
CDR3 protein: CASSSRRGAVTEAFF

J gene: TRBJ2-3
V gene: TRBV4-1
CDR3 protein: CASSQGINPRTDTQYF

J gene: TRBJ1-6
V gene: TRBV7-2
CDR3 protein: CASRQGGASPLHF

J gene: TRBJ2-2
V gene: TRBV4-1
CDR3 protein: CASSQDGRVTGELFF

J gene: TRBJ2-7
V gene: TRBV19
CDR3 protein: CASSERQGGIEQYF

J gene: TRBJ1-1
V gene: TRBV5-1
CDR3 protein: CASSLGQATEAFF

J gene: TRBJ2-5
V gene: TRBV7-9
CDR3 protein: CASSRTSGRETQYF

J gene: TRBJ2-3
V gene: TRBV5-1
CDR3 protein: CASSTGTYSTDTQYF

J gene: TRBJ2-3
V gene: TRBV7-2
CDR3 protein: CASSAGQTIKYF